In its sample, the clone carrying this T cell receptor (beta chain) was seen once. From germline, CDR1 is SEHNR and CDR2 FQNEAQ (reference sequence). The CDR3 consists of 16 residues. After removal of 5 bases from V and 4 bases from J, the junction contained 10 bases not matched to a gene. These data originate in a study of blood T cell repertoires in COVID-19. Across the study: PBMCs, B-cell-depleted T cells, or T cells were the source of the cDNA or gDNA that made up the material.

Sequencing was performed with immunoSEQ multiplex PCR; in TCRdb, only in-frame clones are kept and a portion is missing. The sample includes under 200,000 clones, around 80% of them seen just once. Sequences were obtained from peripheral blood. This TCR was sampled from a man between 65 and 80 years old with active or convalescent COVID-19. The chain employs TRBV7-9 and TRBJ1-5; 8 bases line up with TRBD1. The CDR3, as DNA: TGTGCCAGCAGCAAAGCAGGGGGCTGGCATAATCAGCCCCAGCATTTT. Amino acid sequence: CASSKAGGWHNQPQHF.